These 3 T cell receptor beta chains were sequenced from one sample in a study of identical twins (dated by TCRdb to about 2016). To prepare the library, 5' RACE was applied. The sample was run on an Illumina HiSeq 2000. The public reads were run again by TCRdb, first through fastp at Q25 and then through MiXCR, and only productive beta chains were kept. Rows with one shared CDR3 protein collapse into an entry with the most common genes and DNA. The sample table shows 350,000 or so distinct CDR3 sequences, and approximately 8.7% are seen once. Of the sample, approximately 8.9% falls within the top ten clones. Input material: naive T cells sorted from blood. The sample's cell subset or site label, in plain terms: cells isolated with a human naive T-cell isolation kit. The receptors shown here come from a woman between 45 and 65 years old in good health.

This clonotype was observed a few times. The gene calls are TRBV5-1 and TRBJ2-1, with 11 positions matching TRBD2. CDR1 SGHRS and CDR2 YFSETQ come from the germline V gene. V lost 6 bases to trimming and J lost 10 bases; unmatched junction nucleotides: 18. This CDR3 spans 17 amino acids. CDR3 protein: CASTVGSGTSGSDEQFF. The CDR3 DNA sequence: TGCGCCAGCACAGTGGGATCAGGGACTAGCGGCTCGGACGAGCAGTTCTTC.

This clonotype was seen a handful of times. The chain combines TRBV30 with TRBJ1-4, with D possibly being TRBD1 (6 bases). Germline-derived CDR1 and CDR2 are GTSNPN and SVGIG (reference sequence). The CDR3 covers 13 residues. V was clipped by 5 bases and J by 4 bases, with 11 bases between them. The CDR3 bases are TGTGCCTGGGCCTGGGACAATAATGAAAAACTGTTTTTT. Its protein is CAWAWDNNEKLFF. Drawing the rest from reference TRBV30 and TRBJ1-4, the complete variable domain is SQTIHQWPATLVQPVGSPLSLECTVEGTSNPNLYWYRQAAGRGLQLLFYSVGIGQISSEVPQNLSASRPQDRQFILSSKKLLLSDSGFYLCAWAWDNNEKLFFGSGTQLSVL.

This clonotype was found a few times. V usage is TRBV3-1 and J usage is TRBJ2-1; the D gene is possibly TRBD2 (5 bases). This CDR3 contains 15 residues. In germline, CDR1 is LGHDT, CDR2 YNNKEL (reference sequence). Trimming took off 0 bases at V and 10 bases at J, with 16 bases between the two ends. The CDR3 nucleotides read TGTGCCAGCAGCCAAGATCTTGTTTCTAGCACAGAGCAGTTCTTC. It yields the protein CASSQDLVSSTEQFF.